This T cell receptor (beta chain) derives from a study of T cell responses to AZD1222 COVID-19 vaccine. Study-level points and caveats: The repertoires were collected only after the peak T cell response. The donor cohort was predominantly white British with a female majority, and clonal diversity may have been underestimated.

Combined were second doses at about 4 or about 12 weeks. Points on this clone: Its antigen is undetermined.

Clones were read by immunoSEQ multiplex PCR, and TCRdb kept only the in-frame ones, dropping some. The sample has 150,000 to 200,000 clones, about 92% seen once. The clonotype comes from an adult who received the AZD1222 COVID-19 vaccine. The sample here was peripheral blood, taken 28 days after the second AZD1222 dose.

CDR3: CASSLEGVNTEAFF. The CDR3 nucleotides read TGTGCCAGCAGCTTAGAGGGGGTGAACACTGAAGCTTTCTTT. The chain joins TRBV11-3 to TRBJ1-1; D possibly corresponds to TRBD1 (5 bases). V lost 0 bases, J lost 0 bases, and 5 bases lay in between. CDR1 and CDR2 from the germline V gene are SGHNT and YENEEA. There are 14 residues in the CDR3.